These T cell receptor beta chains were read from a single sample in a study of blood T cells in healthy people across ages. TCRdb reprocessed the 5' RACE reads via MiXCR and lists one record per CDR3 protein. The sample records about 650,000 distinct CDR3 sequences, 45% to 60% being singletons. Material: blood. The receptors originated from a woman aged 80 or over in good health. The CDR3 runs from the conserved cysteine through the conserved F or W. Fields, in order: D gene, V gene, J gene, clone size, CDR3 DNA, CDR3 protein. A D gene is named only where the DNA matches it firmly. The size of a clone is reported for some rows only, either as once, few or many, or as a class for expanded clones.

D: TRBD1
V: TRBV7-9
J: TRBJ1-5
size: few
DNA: TGTGCCAGCAGCGTGGGACAGGCAAATCAGCCCCAGCATTTT
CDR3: CASSVGQANQPQHF

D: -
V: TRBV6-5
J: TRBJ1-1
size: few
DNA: TGTGCCAGCAGTTACTCGAGAGGATTCAGGGAGGGTTTTGGTGAAGCTTTCTTT
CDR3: CASSYSRGFREGFGEAFF

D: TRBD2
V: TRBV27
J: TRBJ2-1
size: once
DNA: TGTGCCAGCAGTTTATCGGCCCCTGGACTAGCGGGATATGGTGAGCAGTTCTTC
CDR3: CASSLSAPGLAGYGEQFF

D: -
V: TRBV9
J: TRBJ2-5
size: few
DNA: TGTGCCAGCAGCGGGGTCGGGAGTAGGGAGACCCAGTACTTC
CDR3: CASSGVGSRETQYF

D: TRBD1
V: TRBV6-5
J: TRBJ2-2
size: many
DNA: TGTGCCAGCAGAAGAAGACAGGGGGCGGCCGGGGAGCTGTTTTTT
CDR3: CASRRRQGAAGELFF

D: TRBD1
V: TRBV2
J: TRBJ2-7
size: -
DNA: TGTGCCGGCAGCCCGGACAGGGGACGTTACGAGCAGTACTTC
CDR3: CAGSPDRGRYEQYF

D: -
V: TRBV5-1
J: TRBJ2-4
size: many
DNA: TGCGCCAGCAGCCCTAGGGAACCGCTAGCCAAAAACATTCAGTACTTC
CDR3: CASSPREPLAKNIQYF

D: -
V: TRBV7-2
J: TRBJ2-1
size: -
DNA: TGTGCCAGCAGCTTAGCAGGGGCTAGCGCGATGGTTGATGAGCAGTTCTTC
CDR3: CASSLAGASAMVDEQFF

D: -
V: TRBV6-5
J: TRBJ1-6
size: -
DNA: TGTGCCAGCAGTGACTCTGGGCTGTCACCCCTCCACTTT
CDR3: CASSDSGLSPLHF

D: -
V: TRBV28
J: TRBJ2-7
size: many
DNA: TGTGCCAGCAGTTTAGGGGGGCCGATCTACGAGCAGTACTTC
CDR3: CASSLGGPIYEQYF

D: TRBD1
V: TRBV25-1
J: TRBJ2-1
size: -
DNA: TGTGCCAGCAGTGACCCCGGGACAGGGGGGTACAATGAGCAGTTCTTC
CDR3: CASSDPGTGGYNEQFF

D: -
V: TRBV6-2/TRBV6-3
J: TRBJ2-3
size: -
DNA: TGTGCCAGCAGCCTAATGGGTCGATCGAACCCCCTCCTCACCTTCCAGTATTTT
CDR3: CASSLMGRSNPLLTFQYF

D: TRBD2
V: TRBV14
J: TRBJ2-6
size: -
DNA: TGTGCCAGCAGTTACCCGACTAGCGGGAGAGGAGGGGCCAACGTCCTGACTTTC
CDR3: CASSYPTSGRGGANVLTF

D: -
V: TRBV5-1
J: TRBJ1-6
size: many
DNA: TGCGCCAGCAGCTTGGACTTAGGCTATAATTCACCCCTCCACTTT
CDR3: CASSLDLGYNSPLHF

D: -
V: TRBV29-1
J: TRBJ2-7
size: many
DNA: TGCAGCGTTGGAAGAAGACGGTACTTC
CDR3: CSVGRRRYF

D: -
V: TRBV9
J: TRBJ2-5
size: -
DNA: TGTGCCAGCAGCCCCTTAGGGAGAAGTCAAGAGACCCAGTACTTC
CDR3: CASSPLGRSQETQYF

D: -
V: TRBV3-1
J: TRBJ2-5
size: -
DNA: TGTGCCAGCAGCCAACGCCCTAGAATCCAAGAGACCCAGTACTTC
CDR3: CASSQRPRIQETQYF

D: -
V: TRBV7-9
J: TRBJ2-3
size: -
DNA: TGTGCCAGCAGCCCCATTCGCGACGGCACAGATACGCAGTATTTT
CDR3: CASSPIRDGTDTQYF

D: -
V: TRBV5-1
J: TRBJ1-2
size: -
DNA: TGCGCCAGCAGCAAAGGACAAGGGAGGGATGGCTACACCTTC
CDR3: CASSKGQGRDGYTF

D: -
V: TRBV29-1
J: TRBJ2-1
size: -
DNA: TGCAGCGTTGAAGGTCGGGCAGGGCTTAATGAGCAGTTCTTC
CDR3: CSVEGRAGLNEQFF

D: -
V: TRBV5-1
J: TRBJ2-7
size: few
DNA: TGCGCCAGCAGCTTGGGTGAGACTTACAATGAGCAGTACTTC
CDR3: CASSLGETYNEQYF

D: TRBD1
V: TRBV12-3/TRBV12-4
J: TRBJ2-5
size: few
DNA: TGTGCCAGCAGTCTGGGACAGGGGCCTAACAATGAGCAGTACTTC
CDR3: CASSLGQGPNNEQYF

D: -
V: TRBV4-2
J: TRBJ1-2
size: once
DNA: TGTGCCAGCAGCCAAGATTCCTCGGGCCGGAGTGGCTACACCTTC
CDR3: CASSQDSSGRSGYTF